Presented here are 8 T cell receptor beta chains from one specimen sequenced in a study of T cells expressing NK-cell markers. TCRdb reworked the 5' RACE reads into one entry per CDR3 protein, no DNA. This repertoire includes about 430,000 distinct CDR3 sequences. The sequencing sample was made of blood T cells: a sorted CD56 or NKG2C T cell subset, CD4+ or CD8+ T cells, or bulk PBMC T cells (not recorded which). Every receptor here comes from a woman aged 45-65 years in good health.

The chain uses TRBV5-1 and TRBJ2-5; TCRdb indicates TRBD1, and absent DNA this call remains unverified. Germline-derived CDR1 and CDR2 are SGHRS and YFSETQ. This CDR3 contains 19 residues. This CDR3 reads CASSLEWRSAGGDQETQYF. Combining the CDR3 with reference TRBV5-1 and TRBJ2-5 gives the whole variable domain KAGVTQTPRYLIKTRGQQVTLSCSPISGHRSVSWYQQTPGQGLQFLFEYFSETQRNKGNFPGRFSGRQFSNSRSEMNVSTLELGDSALYLCASSLEWRSAGGDQETQYFGPGTRLLVL.

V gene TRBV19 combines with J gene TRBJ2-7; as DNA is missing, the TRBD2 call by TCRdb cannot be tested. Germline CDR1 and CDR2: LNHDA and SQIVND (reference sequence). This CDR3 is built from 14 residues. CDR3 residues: CASSPGLGFGEQYF.

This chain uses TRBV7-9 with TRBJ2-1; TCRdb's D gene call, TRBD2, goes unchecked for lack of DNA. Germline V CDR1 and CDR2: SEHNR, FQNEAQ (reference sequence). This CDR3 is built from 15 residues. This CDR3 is CASSLDRTSINEQFF.

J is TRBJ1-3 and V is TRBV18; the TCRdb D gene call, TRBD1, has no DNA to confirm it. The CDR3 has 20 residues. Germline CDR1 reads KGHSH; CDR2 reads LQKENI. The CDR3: CASSPFSGRGQRLSGNTIYF.

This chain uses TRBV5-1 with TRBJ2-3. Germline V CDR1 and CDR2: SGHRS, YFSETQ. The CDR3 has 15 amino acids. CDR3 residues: CASSADGTSTDTQYF.

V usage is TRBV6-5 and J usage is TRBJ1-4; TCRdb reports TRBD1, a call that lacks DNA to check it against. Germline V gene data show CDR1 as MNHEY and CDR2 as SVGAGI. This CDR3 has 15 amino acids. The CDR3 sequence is CASSYSGQGNEKLFF.

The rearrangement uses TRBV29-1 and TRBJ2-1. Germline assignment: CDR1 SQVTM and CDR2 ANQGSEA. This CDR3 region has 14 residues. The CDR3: CSVVIGSSYNEQFF.

The CDR3 region is CASSDRVAGPVLAKNIQYF. This chain joins TRBV6-1 and TRBJ2-4; TCRdb picks TRBD2, but there is no DNA to check that call. Germline V CDR1 and CDR2: MNHNS, SASEGT. The CDR3 has 19 residues.